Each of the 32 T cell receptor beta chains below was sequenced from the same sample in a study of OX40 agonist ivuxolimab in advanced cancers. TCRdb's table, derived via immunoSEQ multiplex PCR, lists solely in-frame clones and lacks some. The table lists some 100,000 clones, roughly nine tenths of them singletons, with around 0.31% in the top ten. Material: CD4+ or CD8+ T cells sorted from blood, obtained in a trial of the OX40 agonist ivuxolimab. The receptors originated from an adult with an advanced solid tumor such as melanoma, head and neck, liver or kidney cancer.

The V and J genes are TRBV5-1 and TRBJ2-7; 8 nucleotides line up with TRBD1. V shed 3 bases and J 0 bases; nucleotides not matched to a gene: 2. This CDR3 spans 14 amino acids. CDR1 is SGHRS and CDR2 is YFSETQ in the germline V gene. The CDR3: CASSWDRSSYEQYF. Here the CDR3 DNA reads TGCGCCAGCAGCTGGGACAGGAGCTCCTACGAGCAGTACTTC.

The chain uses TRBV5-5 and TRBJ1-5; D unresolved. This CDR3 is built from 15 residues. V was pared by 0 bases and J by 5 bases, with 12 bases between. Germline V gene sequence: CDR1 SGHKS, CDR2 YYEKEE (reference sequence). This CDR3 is CASSLVIGRDQPQHF. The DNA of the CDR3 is TGTGCCAGCAGCTTGGTGATTGGACGGGATCAGCCCCAGCATTTT.

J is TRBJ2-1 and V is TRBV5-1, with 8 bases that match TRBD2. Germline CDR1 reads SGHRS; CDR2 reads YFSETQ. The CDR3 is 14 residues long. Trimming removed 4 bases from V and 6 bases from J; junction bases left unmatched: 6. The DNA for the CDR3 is TGCGCCAGCAGCCCCACAGCGGGAGTCAATGAGCAGTTCTTC. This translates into CASSPTAGVNEQFF.

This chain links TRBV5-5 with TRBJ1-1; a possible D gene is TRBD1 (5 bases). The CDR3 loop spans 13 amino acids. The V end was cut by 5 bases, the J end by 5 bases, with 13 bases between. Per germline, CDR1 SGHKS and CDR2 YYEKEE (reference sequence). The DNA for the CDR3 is TGTGCCAGCAGTTCGGGGCCCGATACTGAAGCTTTCTTT. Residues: CASSSGPDTEAFF.

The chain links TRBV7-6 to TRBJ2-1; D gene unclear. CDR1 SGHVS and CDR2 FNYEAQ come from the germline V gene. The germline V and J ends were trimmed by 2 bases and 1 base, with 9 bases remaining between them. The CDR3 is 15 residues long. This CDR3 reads CASSLLPDSYNEQFF. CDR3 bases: TGTGCCAGCAGCTTACTCCCGGATTCCTACAATGAGCAGTTCTTC.

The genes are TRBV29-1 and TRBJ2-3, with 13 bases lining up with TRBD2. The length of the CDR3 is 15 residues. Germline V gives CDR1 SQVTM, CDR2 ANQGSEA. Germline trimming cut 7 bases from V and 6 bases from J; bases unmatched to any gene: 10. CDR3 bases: TGCAGCGCCGCACTAGCGGGAGGGCCCTCGGATACGCAGTATTTT. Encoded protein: CSAALAGGPSDTQYF.

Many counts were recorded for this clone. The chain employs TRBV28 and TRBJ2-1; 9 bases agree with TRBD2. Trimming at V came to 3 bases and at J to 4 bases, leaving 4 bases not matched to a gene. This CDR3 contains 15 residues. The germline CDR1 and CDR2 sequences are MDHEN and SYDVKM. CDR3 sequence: CASSLASGDYNEQFF. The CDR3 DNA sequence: TGTGCCAGCAGTTTGGCTAGCGGGGATTACAATGAGCAGTTCTTC.

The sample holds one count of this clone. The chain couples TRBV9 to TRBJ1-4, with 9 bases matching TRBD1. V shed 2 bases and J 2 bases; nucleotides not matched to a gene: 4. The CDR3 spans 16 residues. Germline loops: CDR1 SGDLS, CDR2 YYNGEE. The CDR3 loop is CASSVGTGRTNEKLFF. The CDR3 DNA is TGTGCCAGCAGCGTGGGGACAGGGCGTACTAATGAAAAACTGTTTTTT. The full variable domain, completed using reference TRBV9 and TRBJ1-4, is DSGVTQTPKHLITATGQRVTLRCSPRSGDLSVYWYQQSLDQGLQFLIQYYNGEERAKGNILERFSAQQFPDLHSELNLSSLELGDSALYFCASSVGTGRTNEKLFFGSGTQLSVL.

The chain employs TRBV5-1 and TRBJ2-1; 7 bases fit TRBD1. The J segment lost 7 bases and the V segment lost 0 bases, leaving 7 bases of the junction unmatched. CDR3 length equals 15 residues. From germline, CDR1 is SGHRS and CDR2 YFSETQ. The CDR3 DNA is TGCGCCAGCAGCTTGGTTGCAGGGGGTGAGAATGAGCAGTTCTTC. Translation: CASSLVAGGENEQFF. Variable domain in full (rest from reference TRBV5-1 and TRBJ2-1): KAGVTQTPRYLIKTRGQQVTLSCSPISGHRSVSWYQQTPGQGLQFLFEYFSETQRNKGNFPGRFSGRQFSNSRSEMNVSTLELGDSALYLCASSLVAGGENEQFFGPGTRLTVL.

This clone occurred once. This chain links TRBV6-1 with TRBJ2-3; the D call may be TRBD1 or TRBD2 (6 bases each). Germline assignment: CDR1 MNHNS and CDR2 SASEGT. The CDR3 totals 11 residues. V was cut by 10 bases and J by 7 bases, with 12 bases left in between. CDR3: CAIGGGNTQYF. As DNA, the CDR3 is TGTGCCATTGGGGGCGGGAATACGCAGTATTTT.

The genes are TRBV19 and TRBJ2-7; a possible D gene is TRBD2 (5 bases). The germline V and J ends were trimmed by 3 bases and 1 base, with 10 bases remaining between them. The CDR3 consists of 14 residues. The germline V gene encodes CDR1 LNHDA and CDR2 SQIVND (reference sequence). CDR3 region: CASSIGLDSYEQYF. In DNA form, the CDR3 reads TGTGCCAGTAGTATTGGACTGGATTCCTACGAGCAGTACTTC. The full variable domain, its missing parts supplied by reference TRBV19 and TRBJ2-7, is DGGITQSPKYLFRKEGQNVTLSCEQNLNHDAMYWYRQDPGQGLRLIYYSQIVNDFQKGDIAEGYSVSREKKESFPLTVTSAQKNPTAFYLCASSIGLDSYEQYFGPGTRLTVT.

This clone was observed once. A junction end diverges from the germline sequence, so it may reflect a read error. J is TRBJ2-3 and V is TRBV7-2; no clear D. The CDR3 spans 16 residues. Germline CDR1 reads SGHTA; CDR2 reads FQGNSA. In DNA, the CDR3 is TGTGCCAGCAGGTTAGCCTCGACGAGCGTGGAAGATACGCAGTATTTT. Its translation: CASRLASTSVEDTQYF.

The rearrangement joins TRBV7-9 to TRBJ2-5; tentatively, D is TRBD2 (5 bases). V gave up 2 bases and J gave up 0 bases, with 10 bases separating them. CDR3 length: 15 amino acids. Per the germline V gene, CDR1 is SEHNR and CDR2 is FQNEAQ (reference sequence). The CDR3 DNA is TGTGCCAGCAGCTTACGACTCGGGAACCAAGAGACCCAGTACTTC. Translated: CASSLRLGNQETQYF. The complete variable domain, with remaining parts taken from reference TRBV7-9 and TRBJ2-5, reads DTGVSQNPRHKITKRGQNVTFRCDPISEHNRLYWYRQTLGQGPEFLTYFQNEAQLEKSRLLSDRFSAERPKGSFSTLEIQRTEQGDSAMYLCASSLRLGNQETQYFGPGTRLLVL.

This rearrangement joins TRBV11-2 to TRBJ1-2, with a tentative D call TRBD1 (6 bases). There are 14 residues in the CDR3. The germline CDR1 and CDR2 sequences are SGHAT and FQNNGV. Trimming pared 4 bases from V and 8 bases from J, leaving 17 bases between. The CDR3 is CASSSLRDTNGYTF. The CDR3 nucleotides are TGTGCCAGCAGCTCCCTCCGGGACACTAACGGCTACACCTTC.

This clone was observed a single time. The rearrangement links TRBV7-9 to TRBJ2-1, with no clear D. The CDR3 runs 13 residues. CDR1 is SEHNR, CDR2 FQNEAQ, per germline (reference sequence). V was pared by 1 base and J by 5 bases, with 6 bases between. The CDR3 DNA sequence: TGTGCCAGCAGCTTAGGGCCTCACAATGAGCAGTTCTTC. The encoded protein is CASSLGPHNEQFF.

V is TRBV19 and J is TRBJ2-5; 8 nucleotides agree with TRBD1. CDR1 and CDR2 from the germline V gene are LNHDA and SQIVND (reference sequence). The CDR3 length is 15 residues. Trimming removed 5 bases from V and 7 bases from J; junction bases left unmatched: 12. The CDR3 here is CASSLPPGQGGTQYF. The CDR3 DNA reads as TGTGCCAGTAGTCTCCCCCCTGGACAGGGAGGGACCCAGTACTTC.

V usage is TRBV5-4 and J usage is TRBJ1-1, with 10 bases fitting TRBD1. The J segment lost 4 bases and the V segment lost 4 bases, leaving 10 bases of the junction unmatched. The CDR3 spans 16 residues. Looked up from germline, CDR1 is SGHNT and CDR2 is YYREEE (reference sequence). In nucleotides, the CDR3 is TGTGCCAGCAGCCCCCGGGACAGGGGATCGGGCACTGAAGCTTTCTTT. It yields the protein CASSPRDRGSGTEAFF.

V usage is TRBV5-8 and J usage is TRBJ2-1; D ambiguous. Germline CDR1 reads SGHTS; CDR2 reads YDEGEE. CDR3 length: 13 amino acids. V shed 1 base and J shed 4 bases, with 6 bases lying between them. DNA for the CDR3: TGTGCCAGCAGCTTGAGCCGGTACAATGAGCAGTTCTTC. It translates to CASSLSRYNEQFF.

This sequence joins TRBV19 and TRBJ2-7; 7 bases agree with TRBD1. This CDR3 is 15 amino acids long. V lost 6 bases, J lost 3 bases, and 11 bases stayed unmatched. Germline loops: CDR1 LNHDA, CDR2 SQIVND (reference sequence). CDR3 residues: CASSPDLGQIYEQYF. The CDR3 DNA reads TGTGCCAGTAGCCCGGATCTGGGACAGATCTACGAGCAGTACTTC. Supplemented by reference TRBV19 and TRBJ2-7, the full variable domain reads DGGITQSPKYLFRKEGQNVTLSCEQNLNHDAMYWYRQDPGQGLRLIYYSQIVNDFQKGDIAEGYSVSREKKESFPLTVTSAQKNPTAFYLCASSPDLGQIYEQYFGPGTRLTVT.

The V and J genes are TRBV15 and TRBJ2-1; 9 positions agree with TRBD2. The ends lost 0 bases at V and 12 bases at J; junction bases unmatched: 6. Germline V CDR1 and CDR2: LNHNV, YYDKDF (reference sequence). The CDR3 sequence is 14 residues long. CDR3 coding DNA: TGTGCCACCAGCAGAGACATTAGCGGGAGTGTGCAGTTCTTC. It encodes CATSRDISGSVQFF.

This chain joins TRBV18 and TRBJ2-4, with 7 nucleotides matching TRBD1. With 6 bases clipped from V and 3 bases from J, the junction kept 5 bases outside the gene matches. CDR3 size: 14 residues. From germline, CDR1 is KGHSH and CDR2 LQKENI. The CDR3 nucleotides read TGTGCCAGCTCCACCCGGGACAGCAAAAACATTCAGTACTTC. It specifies CASSTRDSKNIQYF.

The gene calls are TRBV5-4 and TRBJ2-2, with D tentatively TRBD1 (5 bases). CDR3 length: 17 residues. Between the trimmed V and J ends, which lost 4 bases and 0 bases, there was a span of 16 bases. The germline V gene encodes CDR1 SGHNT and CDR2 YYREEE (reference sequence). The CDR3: CASSPSRWGPNTGELFF. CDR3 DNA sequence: TGTGCCAGCAGCCCCTCCAGGTGGGGCCCGAACACCGGGGAGCTGTTTTTT.

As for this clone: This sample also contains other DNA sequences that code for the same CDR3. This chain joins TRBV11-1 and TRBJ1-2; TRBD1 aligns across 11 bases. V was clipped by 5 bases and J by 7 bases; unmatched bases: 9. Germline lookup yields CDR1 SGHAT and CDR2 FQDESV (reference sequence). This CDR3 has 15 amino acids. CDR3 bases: TGTGCCAGCAGCACCACCGGGACAGGGGGGCTTGGCTACACCTTC. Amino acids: CASSTTGTGGLGYTF.

The CDR3 nucleotides read TGCGCCAGCAGCCAAGAGTCCAGGGTGCTCAATGAGCAGTTCTTC. Translating it yields CASSQESRVLNEQFF. V gene TRBV4-3 combines with J gene TRBJ2-1, with D perhaps TRBD1 (5 bases). The CDR3 runs 15 residues. Per germline, CDR1 LGHNA and CDR2 YSLEER. Deletions cut 0 bases from V and 6 bases from J, with 12 bases between.

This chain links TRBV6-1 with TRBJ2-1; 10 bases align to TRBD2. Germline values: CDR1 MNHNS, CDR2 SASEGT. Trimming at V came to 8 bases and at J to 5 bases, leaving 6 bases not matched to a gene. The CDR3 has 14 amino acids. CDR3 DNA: TGTGCCAGCCTACTAGCGGGATCTAACAATGAGCAGTTCTTC. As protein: CASLLAGSNNEQFF.

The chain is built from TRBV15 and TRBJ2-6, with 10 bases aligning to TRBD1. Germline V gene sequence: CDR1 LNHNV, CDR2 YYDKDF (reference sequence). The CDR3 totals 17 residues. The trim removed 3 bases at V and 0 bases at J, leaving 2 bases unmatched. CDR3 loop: CATSRGTGASGANVLTF. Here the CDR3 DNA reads TGTGCCACCAGCAGGGGGACAGGGGCCTCTGGGGCCAACGTCCTGACTTTC. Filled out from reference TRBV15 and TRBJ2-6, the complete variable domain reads DAMVIQNPRYQVTQFGKPVTLSCSQTLNHNVMYWYQQKSSQAPKLLFHYYDKDFNNEADTPDNFQSRRPNTSFCFLDIRSPGLGDTAMYLCATSRGTGASGANVLTFGAGSRLTVL.

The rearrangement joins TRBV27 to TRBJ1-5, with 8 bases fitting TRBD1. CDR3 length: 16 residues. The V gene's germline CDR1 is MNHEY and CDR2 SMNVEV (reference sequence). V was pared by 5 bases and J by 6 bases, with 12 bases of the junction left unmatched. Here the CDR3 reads CASSPLQGALGQPQHF. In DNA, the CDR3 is TGTGCCAGCAGTCCCCTCCAGGGGGCGCTTGGTCAGCCCCAGCATTTT.

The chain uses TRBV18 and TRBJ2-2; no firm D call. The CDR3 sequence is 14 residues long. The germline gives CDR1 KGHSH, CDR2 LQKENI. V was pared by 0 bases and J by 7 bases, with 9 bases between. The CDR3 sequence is CASSPPPEGGELFF. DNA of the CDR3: TGTGCCAGCTCACCACCCCCGGAAGGCGGGGAGCTGTTTTTT.

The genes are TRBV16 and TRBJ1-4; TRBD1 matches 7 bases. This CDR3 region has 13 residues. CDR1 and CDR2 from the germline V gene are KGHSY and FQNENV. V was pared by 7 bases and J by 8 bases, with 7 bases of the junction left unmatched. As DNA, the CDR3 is TGTGCCAGCACGACAGGGCTGGGAGAAAAACTGTTTTTT. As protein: CASTTGLGEKLFF.

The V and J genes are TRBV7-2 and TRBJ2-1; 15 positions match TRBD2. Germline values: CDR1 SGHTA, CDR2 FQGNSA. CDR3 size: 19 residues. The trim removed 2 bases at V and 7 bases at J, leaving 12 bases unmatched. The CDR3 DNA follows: TGTGCCAGCAGCTTATTTGGACTAGCGGGAGGGATGAGAGGGAATGAGCAGTTCTTC. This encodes CASSLFGLAGGMRGNEQFF.

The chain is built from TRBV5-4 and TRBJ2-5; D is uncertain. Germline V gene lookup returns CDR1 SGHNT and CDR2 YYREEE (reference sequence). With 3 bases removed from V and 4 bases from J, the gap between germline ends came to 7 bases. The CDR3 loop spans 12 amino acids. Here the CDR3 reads CASSSARETQYF. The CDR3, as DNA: TGTGCCAGCAGCTCGGCTCGAGAGACCCAGTACTTC.

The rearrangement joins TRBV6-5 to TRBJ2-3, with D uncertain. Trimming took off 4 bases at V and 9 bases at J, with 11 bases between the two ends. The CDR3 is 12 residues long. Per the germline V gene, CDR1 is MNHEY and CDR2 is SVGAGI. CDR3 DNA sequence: TGTGCCAGCAGTTCGGTGACAAGCACGCAGTATTTT. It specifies CASSSVTSTQYF.